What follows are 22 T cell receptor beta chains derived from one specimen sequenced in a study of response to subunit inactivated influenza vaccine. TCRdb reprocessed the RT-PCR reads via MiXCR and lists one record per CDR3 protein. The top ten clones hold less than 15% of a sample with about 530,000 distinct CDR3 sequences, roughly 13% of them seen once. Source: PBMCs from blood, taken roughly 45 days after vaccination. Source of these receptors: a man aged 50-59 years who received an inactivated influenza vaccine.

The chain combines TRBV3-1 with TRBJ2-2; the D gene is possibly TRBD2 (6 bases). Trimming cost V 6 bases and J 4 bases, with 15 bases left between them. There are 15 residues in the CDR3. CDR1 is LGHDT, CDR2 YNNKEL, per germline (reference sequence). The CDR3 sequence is CASRQGGILTGELFF. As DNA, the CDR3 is TGTGCCAGCAGGCAGGGAGGTATTCTCACCGGGGAGCTGTTTTTT.

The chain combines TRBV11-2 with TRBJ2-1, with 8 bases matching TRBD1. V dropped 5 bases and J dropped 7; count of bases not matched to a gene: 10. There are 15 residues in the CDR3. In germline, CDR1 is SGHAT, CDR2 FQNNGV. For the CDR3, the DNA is TGTGCCAGCAGCAAGTACGACAGGGGTGGGAATGAGCAGTTCTTC. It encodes CASSKYDRGGNEQFF.

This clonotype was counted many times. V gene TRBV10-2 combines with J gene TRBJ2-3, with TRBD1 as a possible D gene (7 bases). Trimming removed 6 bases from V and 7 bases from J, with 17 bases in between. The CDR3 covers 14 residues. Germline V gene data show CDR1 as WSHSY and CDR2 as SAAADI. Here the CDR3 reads CASSSGGGANTQYF. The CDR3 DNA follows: TGCGCCAGCAGCTCAGGAGGGGGCGCAAATACGCAGTATTTT.

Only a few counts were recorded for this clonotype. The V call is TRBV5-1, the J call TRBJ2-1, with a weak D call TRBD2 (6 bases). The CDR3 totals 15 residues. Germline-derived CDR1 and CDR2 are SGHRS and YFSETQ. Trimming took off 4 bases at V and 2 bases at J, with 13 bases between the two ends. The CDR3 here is CASSLRDFTYNEQFF. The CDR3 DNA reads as TGCGCCAGCAGCCTACGGGACTTTACCTACAATGAGCAGTTCTTC.

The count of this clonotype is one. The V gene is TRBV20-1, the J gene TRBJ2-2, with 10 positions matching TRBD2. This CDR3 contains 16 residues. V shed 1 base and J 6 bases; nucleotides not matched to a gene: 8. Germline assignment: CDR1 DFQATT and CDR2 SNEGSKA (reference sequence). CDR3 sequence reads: CSARGQESGRAGELFF. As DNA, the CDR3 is TGCAGTGCTAGAGGGCAGGAAAGCGGGAGGGCCGGGGAGCTGTTTTTT.

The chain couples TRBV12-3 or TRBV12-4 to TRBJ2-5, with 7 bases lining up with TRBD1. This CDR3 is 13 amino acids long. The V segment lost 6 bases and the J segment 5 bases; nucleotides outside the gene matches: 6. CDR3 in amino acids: CASSTTGVETQYF. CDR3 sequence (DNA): TGTGCCAGCAGCACCACAGGGGTGGAGACCCAGTACTTC.

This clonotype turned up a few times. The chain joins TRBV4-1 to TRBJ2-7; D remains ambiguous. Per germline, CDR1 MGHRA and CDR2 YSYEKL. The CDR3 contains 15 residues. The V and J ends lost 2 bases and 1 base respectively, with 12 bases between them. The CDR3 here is CASSQLDTPSYEQYF. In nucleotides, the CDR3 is TGCGCCAGCAGCCAACTAGACACGCCATCCTACGAGCAGTACTTC.

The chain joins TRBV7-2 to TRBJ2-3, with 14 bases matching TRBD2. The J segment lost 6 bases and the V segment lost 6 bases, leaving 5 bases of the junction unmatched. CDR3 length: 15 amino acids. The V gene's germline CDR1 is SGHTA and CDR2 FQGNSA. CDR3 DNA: TGTGCCAGCAGAACGGGACTAGCGGGAGCGGATACGCAGTATTTT. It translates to CASRTGLAGADTQYF.

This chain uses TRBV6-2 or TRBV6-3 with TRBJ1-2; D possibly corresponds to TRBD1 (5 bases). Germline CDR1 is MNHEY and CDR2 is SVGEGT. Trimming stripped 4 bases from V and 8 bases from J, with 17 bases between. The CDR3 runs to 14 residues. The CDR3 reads CASSSTGALGGYTF. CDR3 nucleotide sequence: TGTGCCAGCAGTTCGACCGGGGCCCTAGGGGGCTACACCTTC.

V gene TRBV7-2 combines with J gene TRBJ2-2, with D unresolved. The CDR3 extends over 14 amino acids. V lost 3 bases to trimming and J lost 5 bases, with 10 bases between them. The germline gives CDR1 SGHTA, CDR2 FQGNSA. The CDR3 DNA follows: TGTGCCAGCAGCTTCCATTTTACAACCGGGGAGCTGTTTTTT. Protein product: CASSFHFTTGELFF.

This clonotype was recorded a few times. CDR3 sequence (DNA): TGTGCCAGCAGTTACGGACAGGGGGCGACCTATGGCTACACCTTC. Protein product: CASSYGQGATYGYTF. V and J are TRBV12-3 or TRBV12-4 and TRBJ1-2, with 11 bases lining up with TRBD1. V gave up 4 bases and J gave up 4 bases; unmatched junction bases: 5. This CDR3 is built from 15 residues.

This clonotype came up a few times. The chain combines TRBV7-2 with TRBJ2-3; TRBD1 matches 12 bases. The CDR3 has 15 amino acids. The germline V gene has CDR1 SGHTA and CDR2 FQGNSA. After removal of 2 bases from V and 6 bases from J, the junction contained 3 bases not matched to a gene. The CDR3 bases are TGTGCCAGCAGCTTATTAGGGACAGGGGGCGATACGCAGTATTTT. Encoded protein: CASSLLGTGGDTQYF.

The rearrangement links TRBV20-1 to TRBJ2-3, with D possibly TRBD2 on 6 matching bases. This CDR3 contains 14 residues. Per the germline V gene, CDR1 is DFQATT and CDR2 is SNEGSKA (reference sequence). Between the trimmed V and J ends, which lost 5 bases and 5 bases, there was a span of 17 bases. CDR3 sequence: CSASPRERVDTQYF. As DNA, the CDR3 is TGCAGTGCTTCCCCCCGGGAGAGAGTAGATACGCAGTATTTT.

This chain's CDR3 is CSASLGLAGYEQYF. DNA for the CDR3: TGCAGTGCTAGTCTCGGACTAGCGGGATACGAGCAGTACTTC. The rearrangement uses TRBV20-1 and TRBJ2-7; 12 bases line up with TRBD2. CDR1 DFQATT and CDR2 SNEGSKA come from the germline V gene (reference sequence). Germline trimming cut 3 bases from V and 4 bases from J; bases unmatched to any gene: 4. The CDR3 extends over 14 amino acids.

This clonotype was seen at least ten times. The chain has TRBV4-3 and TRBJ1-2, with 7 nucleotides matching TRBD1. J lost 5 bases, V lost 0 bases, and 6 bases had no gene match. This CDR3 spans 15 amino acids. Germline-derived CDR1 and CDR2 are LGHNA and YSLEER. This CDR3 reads CASSQEAGTAYGYTF. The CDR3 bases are TGCGCCAGCAGCCAAGAAGCCGGGACAGCGTATGGCTACACCTTC.

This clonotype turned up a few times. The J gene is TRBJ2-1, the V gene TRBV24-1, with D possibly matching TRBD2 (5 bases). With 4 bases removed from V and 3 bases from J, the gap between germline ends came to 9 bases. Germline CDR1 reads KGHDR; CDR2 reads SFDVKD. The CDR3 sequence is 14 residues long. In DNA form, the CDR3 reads TGTGCCACCAGTGACCTCCGGGACTACAATGAGCAGTTCTTC. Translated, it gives CATSDLRDYNEQFF.

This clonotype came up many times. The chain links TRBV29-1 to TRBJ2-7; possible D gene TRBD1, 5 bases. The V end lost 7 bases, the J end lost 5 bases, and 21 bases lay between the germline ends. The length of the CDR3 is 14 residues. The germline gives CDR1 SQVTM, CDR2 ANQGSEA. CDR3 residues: CSDQTRAHRNEQYF. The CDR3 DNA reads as TGCAGCGACCAAACCAGGGCCCACCGCAACGAGCAGTACTTC.

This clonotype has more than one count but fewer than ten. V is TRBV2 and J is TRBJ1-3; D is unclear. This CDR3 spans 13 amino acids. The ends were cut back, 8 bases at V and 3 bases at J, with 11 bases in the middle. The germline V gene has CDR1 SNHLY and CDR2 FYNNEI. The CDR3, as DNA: TGTGCCAGCTCGAAGTCGGGTGGAAACACCATATATTTT. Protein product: CASSKSGGNTIYF. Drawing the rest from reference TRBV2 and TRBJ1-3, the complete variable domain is EPEVTQTPSHQVTQMGQEVILRCVPISNHLYFYWYRQILGQKVEFLVSFYNNEISEKSEIFDDQFSVERPDGSNFTLKIRSTKLEDSAMYFCASSKSGGNTIYFGEGSWLTVV.

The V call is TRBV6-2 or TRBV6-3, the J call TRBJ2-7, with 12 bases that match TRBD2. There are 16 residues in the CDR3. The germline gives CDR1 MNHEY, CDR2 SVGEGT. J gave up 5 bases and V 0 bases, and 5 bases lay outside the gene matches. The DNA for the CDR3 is TGTGCCAGCAGTTACTCCGTCCTAGCGGGAGGGGACGAGCAGTACTTC. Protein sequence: CASSYSVLAGGDEQYF.

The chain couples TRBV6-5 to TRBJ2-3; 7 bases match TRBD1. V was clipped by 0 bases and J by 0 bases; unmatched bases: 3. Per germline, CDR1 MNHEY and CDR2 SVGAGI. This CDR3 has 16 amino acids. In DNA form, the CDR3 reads TGTGCCAGCAGTTACTCGACGGGACAGAGCACAGATACGCAGTATTTT. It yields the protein CASSYSTGQSTDTQYF.

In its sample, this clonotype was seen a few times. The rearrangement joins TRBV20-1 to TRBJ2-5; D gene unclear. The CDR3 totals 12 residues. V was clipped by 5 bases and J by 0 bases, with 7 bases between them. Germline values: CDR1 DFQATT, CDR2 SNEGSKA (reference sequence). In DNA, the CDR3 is TGCAGTGCTTTGAAGTACCAAGAGACCCAGTACTTC. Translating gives CSALKYQETQYF.

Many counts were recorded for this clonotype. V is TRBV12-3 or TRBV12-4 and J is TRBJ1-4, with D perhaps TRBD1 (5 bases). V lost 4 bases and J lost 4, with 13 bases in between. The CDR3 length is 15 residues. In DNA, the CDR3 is TGTGCCAGCAGTTCATCCGGGACGGATAATGAAAAACTGTTTTTT. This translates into CASSSSGTDNEKLFF.